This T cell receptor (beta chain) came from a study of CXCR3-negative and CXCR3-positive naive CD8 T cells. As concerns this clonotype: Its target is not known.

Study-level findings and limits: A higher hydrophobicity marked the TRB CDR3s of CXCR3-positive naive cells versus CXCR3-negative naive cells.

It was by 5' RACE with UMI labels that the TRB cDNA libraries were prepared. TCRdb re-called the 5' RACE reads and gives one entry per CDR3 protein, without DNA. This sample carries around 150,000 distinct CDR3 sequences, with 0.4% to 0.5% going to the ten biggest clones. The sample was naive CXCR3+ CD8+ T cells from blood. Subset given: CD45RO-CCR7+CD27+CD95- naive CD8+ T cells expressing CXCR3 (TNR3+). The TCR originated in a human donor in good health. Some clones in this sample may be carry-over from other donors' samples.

The CDR3: CSVDGGEVSYEQYF. This rearrangement joins TRBV29-1 to TRBJ2-7; TCRdb's D call of TRBD2 is untestable without DNA. This CDR3 region has 14 residues. Germline CDR1 reads SQVTM; CDR2 reads ANQGSEA.